The rows below give T cell receptor beta chains drawn from one sample of a study of cytomegalovirus exposure and HLA in healthy donors. Measured with immunoSEQ multiplex PCR; TCRdb has only the in-frame clones, and not every one. The sample lists more than 95,000 clones, 65% to 85% occurring once. What was sequenced was PBMCs. The origin of the receptors is a male donor in good health and CMV-seronegative. CDR3s include the opening cysteine and the closing phenylalanine or tryptophan. D genes are given only for firm matches. Not all rows give a size; the values are once, few, many and, for expanded clones, a class.

clone_size | j_call | v_call | d_call | cdr3_aa | cdr3_nt
. | TRBJ2-3 | TRBV6-1 | . | CASSEFRVGASSTDTQYF | TGTGCCAGCAGTGAGTTTAGAGTTGGGGCTTCTAGCACAGATACGCAGTATTTT
. | TRBJ2-5 | TRBV7-9 | . | CASSLGGPETQYF | TGTGCCAGCAGCTTAGGCGGCCCGGAGACCCAGTACTTC
. | TRBJ2-1 | TRBV5-8 | TRBD2 | CASIIRGLVYNEQFF | TGTGCCAGCATTATTCGCGGACTAGTCTACAATGAGCAGTTCTTC
. | TRBJ2-2 | TRBV7-6 | . | CASSLRGGRSLNTGELFF | TGTGCCAGCAGCTTAAGGGGGGGACGGAGTCTAAACACCGGGGAGCTGTTTTTT
. | TRBJ1-1 | TRBV10-3 | . | CAISESKGITEAFF | TGTGCCATCAGTGAGTCTAAGGGGATCACTGAAGCTTTCTTT
. | TRBJ1-1 | TRBV7-3 | . | CASSLNQLGANTEAFF | TGTGCCAGCAGCTTAAATCAGCTGGGGGCAAACACTGAAGCTTTCTTT
few | TRBJ1-4 | TRBV5-6 | TRBD1 | CASSGQGGLFF | TGTGCCAGCTCTGGACAGGGAGGACTGTTTTTT
once | TRBJ1-1 | TRBV6-5 | . | CASSSRGTEAFF | TGTGCCAGCAGTTCTAGGGGCACTGAAGCTTTCTTT
. | TRBJ1-2 | TRBV28 | . | CASRSPGGYGYTF | TGTGCCAGCAGGTCTCCCGGGGGCTATGGCTACACCTTC
. | TRBJ1-3 | TRBV28 | . | CASSWTANSGNTIYF | TGTGCCAGCAGTTGGACAGCGAACTCTGGAAACACCATATATTTT
. | TRBJ1-5 | TRBV19 | . | CASSIQGSQPQHF | TGTGCCAGTAGTATTCAGGGGAGCCAGCCCCAGCATTTT
. | TRBJ1-1 | TRBV5-1 | TRBD1 | CASSFGDRVMNTEAFF | TGCGCCAGCAGCTTCGGAGACAGGGTTATGAACACTGAAGCTTTCTTT
. | TRBJ2-7 | TRBV5-4 | TRBD1 | CASSLAQGGQYF | TGTGCCAGCAGCTTGGCACAGGGGGGGCAGTACTTC
. | TRBJ2-3 | TRBV9 | TRBD2 | CASSVPGTSGPTDTQYF | TGTGCCAGCAGCGTACCTGGGACTAGCGGCCCCACAGATACGCAGTATTTT
few | TRBJ2-7 | TRBV4-3 | . | CASSQGTGYEQYF | TGCGCCAGCAGCCAAGGTACGGGTTACGAGCAGTACTTC
. | TRBJ1-2 | TRBV6-1 | . | CASSEGRGHYGYTF | TGTGCCAGCAGTGAAGGGCGGGGGCACTATGGCTACACCTTC
. | TRBJ2-6 | TRBV30 | . | CAWSGSGANVLTF | TGTGCCTGGAGTGGTAGCGGGGCCAACGTCCTGACTTTC
. | TRBJ2-7 | TRBV28 | . | CASSLIERYWEQYF | TGTGCCAGCAGTTTAATCGAGAGGTACTGGGAGCAGTACTTC
. | TRBJ2-5 | TRBV5-1 | . | CASSVGGSGYGETQYF | TGCGCCAGCAGCGTGGGCGGGTCAGGATATGGAGAGACCCAGTACTTC
. | TRBJ1-2 | TRBV27 | TRBD1 | CASADRGYGYTF | TGTGCCAGCGCCGACAGGGGCTATGGCTACACCTTC
once | TRBJ1-2 | TRBV4-3 | . | CASSQEVPGYGYTF | TGCGCCAGCAGCCAAGAGGTCCCAGGATATGGCTACACCTTC
. | TRBJ2-2 | TRBV7-9 | TRBD1 | CASSLQKGQGTGELFF | TGTGCCAGCAGCTTGCAAAAGGGACAGGGCACCGGGGAGCTGTTTTTT
. | TRBJ1-2 | TRBV4-3 | . | CASSQGYGNFYGYTF | TGCGCCAGCAGCCAAGGGTATGGTAACTTCTATGGCTACACCTTC
. | TRBJ1-4 | TRBV5-1 | . | CASSRRAALNEKLFF | TGCGCCAGCAGCCGGCGGGCAGCGTTGAATGAAAAACTGTTTTTT
. | TRBJ2-7 | TRBV7-8 | . | CASSLAGATSFLSYEQYF | TGTGCCAGCAGCTTAGCGGGGGCGACATCCTTCTTATCCTACGAGCAGTACTTC
. | TRBJ1-4 | TRBV6-7 | TRBD1 | CASIKDRVREKLFF | TGTGCCAGCATCAAAGACAGGGTTAGGGAAAAACTGTTTTTT
. | TRBJ2-1 | TRBV7-3 | . | CASSSGAGVEQFF | TGTGCCAGCAGCTCCGGGGCAGGGGTCGAGCAGTTCTTC
. | TRBJ1-1 | TRBV10-3 | TRBD1 | CAIRDRANTEAFF | TGTGCCATCAGGGACAGGGCGAACACTGAAGCTTTCTTT
once | TRBJ2-1 | TRBV19 | TRBD2 | CASSPSGNEQFF | TGTGCCAGTAGTCCTAGCGGGAATGAGCAGTTCTTC
once | TRBJ1-2 | TRBV6-1 | . | CASSRGYYGYTF | TGTGCCAGCAGCCGGGGATACTATGGCTACACCTTC
few | TRBJ2-1 | TRBV11-3 | TRBD2 | CASSPHSGGSDEQFF | TGTGCCAGCAGCCCCCACAGCGGGGGGAGCGATGAGCAGTTCTTC
. | TRBJ2-7 | TRBV6-1 | TRBD1 | CASSGAGQGKIYEQYF | TGTGCCAGCAGTGGGGCCGGACAGGGGAAAATCTACGAGCAGTACTTC
. | TRBJ2-7 | TRBV7-2 | TRBD2 | CASSLAGGSSYEQYF | TGTGCCAGCAGCTTAGCGGGAGGGAGCTCCTACGAGCAGTACTTC
. | TRBJ2-1 | TRBV7-8 | TRBD2 | CASSLGLAVYNEQFF | TGTGCCAGCAGCTTAGGACTAGCGGTGTACAATGAGCAGTTCTTC
. | TRBJ2-7 | TRBV29-1 | . | CSVGKAGNEQYF | TGCAGCGTTGGCAAGGCGGGGAACGAGCAGTACTTC
. | TRBJ2-7 | TRBV9 | TRBD2 | CASSVGLAASYEQYF | TGTGCCAGCAGCGTCGGACTAGCCGCCTCCTACGAGCAGTACTTC
. | TRBJ2-5 | TRBV6-1 | . | CASSVPGLETQYF | TGTGCCAGCAGTGTTCCGGGACTAGAGACCCAGTACTTC
. | TRBJ1-4 | TRBV2 | . | CASSSQGGNEKLFF | TGTGCCAGCAGTTCTCAGGGAGGTAATGAAAAACTGTTTTTT
. | TRBJ2-7 | TRBV23-1 | . | CASSQSLPSASVRFYEQYF | TGCGCCAGCAGTCAAAGTTTGCCGTCCGCTAGCGTTCGTTTCTACGAGCAGTACTTC
. | TRBJ1-5 | TRBV5-8 | . | CASSFGSNQPQHF | TGTGCCAGCAGCTTCGGTAGCAATCAGCCCCAGCATTTT
. | TRBJ2-3 | TRBV9 | TRBD2 | CASSVSGGQFSTDTQYF | TGTGCCAGCAGCGTTAGCGGGGGCCAATTTAGCACAGATACGCAGTATTTT